This TCR beta chain was sequenced during a study of blood T cell repertoires in COVID-19. V was pared by 3 bases and J by 1 base, with 11 bases between. There are 14 residues in the CDR3. Germline V gene sequence: CDR1 SGHDT, CDR2 YYEEEE. Per the authors' pipeline: Estimation of nucleated cell counts was performed using reference gene primer amplification. Generated by immunoSEQ multiplex PCR, the TCRdb table keeps only in-frame clones and is missing some. The V and J calls and the clone size are those of that table, but D and trimming were determined from the DNA. The table shows about 130,000 clones, with roughly 80% occurring only once.

Source material: peripheral blood. The chain uses TRBV5-6 and TRBJ2-7; a possible D gene is TRBD2 (5 bases). The receptor was isolated from a woman between 25 and 40 years old who had recovered from COVID-19. The CDR3 nucleotides are TGTGCCAGCAGCTCCTCAACTAGTTCCTACGAGCAGTACTTC. Translating it yields CASSSSTSSYEQYF.